This T cell receptor (beta chain) was recorded in a study of CD8 T cell repertoires and HIV-1 epitope variants. Study-wide background: 1M T cells were kept uncultured as a baseline.

The CDR3 loop spans 15 amino acids. The germline V gene encodes CDR1 MNHNY and CDR2 SVGAGI (reference sequence). Unmatched junction bases numbered 4, after V lost 1 base and J lost 6 bases. Sequencing was performed with immunoSEQ multiplex PCR; in TCRdb, only in-frame clones are kept and a portion is missing. The sample records roughly 100,000 clones, roughly four fifths being singletons. The sequence came from a male donor with HIV. This chain uses TRBV6-6 with TRBJ1-5, with TRBD1 identical over 9 bases. Sequenced material: uncultured baseline CD8+ T cells from peripheral blood mononuclear cells (PBMCs). The CDR3 sequence is CASSYLTGGSQPQHF. DNA of the CDR3: TGTGCCAGCAGTTACTTAACAGGGGGCTCTCAGCCCCAGCATTTT.